One and the same sample provided the 8 T cell receptor beta chains below, sequenced in a study of regulatory and conventional T cells in RAG deficiency. Generated by immunoSEQ multiplex PCR, the TCRdb table keeps only in-frame clones and is missing some. The profile shows around 29,000 clones, around 90% of them singletons. Regulatory T cells were sorted from blood as CD4+ CD25-high CD127-low cells. These same data were also listed under a study on regulatory T cells. Per that study: The primer mix had 52 TRBV and 13 TRBJ primers.

What was sequenced was Tregs sorted from blood. The source is a human donor in good health.

The chain uses TRBV28 and TRBJ1-6; D not certain. CDR1 is MDHEN and CDR2 is SYDVKM in the germline V gene. Deletions cut 6 bases from V and 0 bases from J, with 12 bases between. The CDR3 length is 16 residues. CDR3 amino acids: CASSIPFGSYNSPLHF. CDR3 nucleotide sequence: TGTGCCAGCAGCATACCGTTTGGCTCCTATAATTCACCCCTCCACTTT.

For this clone: Germline is not matched at one junction end, which may reflect a read error. This rearrangement joins TRBV4-1 to TRBJ2-7; 7 positions match TRBD1. The CDR3 sequence is 13 residues long. Germline assignment: CDR1 MGHRA and CDR2 YSYEKL. The CDR3 nucleotides read TGCGCCAGCAGCCAAGACGTGACGACAGGGACGGTCTTC. Its translation is CASSQDVTTGTVF.

This clone was found once. This chain joins TRBV27 and TRBJ1-4; possibly TRBD1 for D (6 bases). V was clipped by 2 bases and J by 11 bases, with 27 bases between them. CDR1 is MNHEY, CDR2 SMNVEV, per germline (reference sequence). The CDR3 has 18 amino acids. CDR3 region: CASSLSLQGTGSALKLFF. DNA for the CDR3: TGTGCCAGCAGTTTAAGTTTGCAGGGGACGGGGTCCGCTTTGAAACTGTTTTTT.

V usage is TRBV11-2 and J usage is TRBJ2-4; no clear D gene. The CDR3 is made up of 14 amino acids. The germline V gene has CDR1 SGHAT and CDR2 FQNNGV. V lost 4 bases, J lost 0 bases, and 7 bases lay in between. As DNA, the CDR3 is TGTGCCAGCAGCTCAGAACTAGCCAAAAACATTCAGTACTTC. It is translated as CASSSELAKNIQYF.

This clone was counted a single time. This chain connects TRBV5-5 to TRBJ2-7; D uncertain. Germline V lookup: CDR1 SGHKS, CDR2 YYEKEE (reference sequence). There are 15 residues in the CDR3. The V end lost 2 bases, the J end lost 7 bases, and 19 bases lay between the germline ends. In DNA, the CDR3 is TGTGCCAGCAGCTTCTGGCCCCTACCTCAACGTGAGCAGTACTTC. Its protein product is CASSFWPLPQREQYF.

The rearrangement joins TRBV2 to TRBJ2-1, with TRBD2 matching 8 bases. The CDR3 contains 15 residues. Germline V CDR1 and CDR2: SNHLY, FYNNEI. V shed 6 bases and J 7 bases; nucleotides not matched to a gene: 11. The CDR3 nucleotides read TGTGCCAGCAGGATACAGGGAGTAGCGGGGAATGAGCAGTTCTTC. This gives the protein CASRIQGVAGNEQFF.

This clone was seen a single time. This sequence joins TRBV19 and TRBJ1-5, with a tentative D call TRBD1 (5 bases). The CDR3 is 13 residues long. Trimming took 11 bases from V and 2 from J, leaving 13 bases between them. Per the germline V gene, CDR1 is LNHDA and CDR2 is SQIVND (reference sequence). The CDR3 nucleotides are TGTGCCGCCGGGACCTCGCGCAATCAGCCCCAGCATTTT. Amino acid sequence: CAAGTSRNQPQHF.

The rearrangement joins TRBV6-1 to TRBJ1-2, with a weak D call TRBD1 (6 bases). The length of the CDR3 is 16 residues. The ends were cut back, 2 bases at V and 5 bases at J, with 18 bases in the middle. Looked up from germline, CDR1 is MNHNS and CDR2 is SASEGT. The CDR3 coding sequence is TGTGCCAGCAGTGAATGGAGGGGGGTTGCGGGGTATGGCTACACCTTC. Residues: CASSEWRGVAGYGYTF.